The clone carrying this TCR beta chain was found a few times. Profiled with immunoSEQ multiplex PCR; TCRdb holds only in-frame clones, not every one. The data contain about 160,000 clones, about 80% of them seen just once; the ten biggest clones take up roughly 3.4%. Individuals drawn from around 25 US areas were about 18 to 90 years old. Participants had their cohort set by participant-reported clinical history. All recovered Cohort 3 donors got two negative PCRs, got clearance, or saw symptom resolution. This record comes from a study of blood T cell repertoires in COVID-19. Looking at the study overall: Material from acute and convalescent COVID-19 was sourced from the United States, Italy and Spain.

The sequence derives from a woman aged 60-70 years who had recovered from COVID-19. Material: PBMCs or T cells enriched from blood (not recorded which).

DNA of the CDR3: TGTGCCAGCAGTTACTCGCCAGGGCCTGGCGAAAAACTGTTTTTT. This sequence encodes CASSYSPGPGEKLFF. The chain joins TRBV6-6 to TRBJ1-4; possibly TRBD1 for D (5 bases). Germline CDR1 is MNHNY and CDR2 is SVGAGI (reference sequence). This CDR3 contains 15 residues. Trimming left V 0 bases short and J 8 bases short, with 13 bases between.